Presented here are 22 T cell receptor beta chains from one specimen sequenced in a study of cytomegalovirus exposure and HLA in healthy donors. With 60 Vbeta and 13 Jbeta primers, the PCR was carried out. Profiling relied on immunoSEQ multiplex PCR, and the TCRdb table lists in-frame clones only, not all of them. The data hold some 100,000 clones, with 74% observed a single time. The sample comprised PBMCs. The receptors were sampled from a human donor in good health.

CDR3 sequence reads: CASSPGGGKAFF. CDR3 in DNA: TGTGCCAGCAGCCCGGGCGGCGGGAAAGCTTTCTTT. The chain joins TRBV11-2 to TRBJ1-1; D uncertain. This CDR3 contains 12 residues. Germline V gives CDR1 SGHAT, CDR2 FQNNGV. V was cut by 5 bases and J by 9 bases, with 13 bases left in between.

With respect to this clone: Other DNA variants within this sample encode the same CDR3. V and J are TRBV20-1 and TRBJ1-4; no definite D call. The CDR3 runs to 11 residues. V lost 1 base and J lost 8, with 5 bases in between. Germline assignment: CDR1 DFQATT and CDR2 SNEGSKA (reference sequence). CDR3 residues: CSARVREKLFF. In nucleotides, the CDR3 is TGCAGTGCTAGAGTGCGGGAAAAACTGTTTTTT.

The gene calls are TRBV6-5 and TRBJ1-2; 7 nucleotides match TRBD1. The CDR3 has 13 amino acids. Germline-derived CDR1 and CDR2 are MNHEY and SVGAGI. The V gene end was trimmed by 6 bases and the J gene end by 6 bases; junction bases not matched to a gene: 7. CDR3 loop: CASSRTGLDGYTF. The CDR3 DNA follows: TGTGCCAGCAGCAGGACAGGTTTGGATGGCTACACCTTC.

This chain joins TRBV2 and TRBJ2-4; no definite D call. Trimming stripped 3 bases from V and 0 bases from J, with 6 bases between. Germline values: CDR1 SNHLY, CDR2 FYNNEI. This CDR3 has 14 residues. In DNA form, the CDR3 reads TGTGCCAGCAGTGATGGAGTAGCCAAAAACATTCAGTACTTC. Amino acids: CASSDGVAKNIQYF.

This chain joins TRBV6-1 and TRBJ1-6, with D unclear. The CDR3 has 13 amino acids. Between the trimmed V and J ends, which lost 9 bases and 4 bases, there was a span of 10 bases. The germline CDR1 and CDR2 sequences are MNHNS and SASEGT. The CDR3 loop is CASFGFYNSPLHF. CDR3 sequence (DNA): TGTGCCAGTTTCGGGTTTTATAATTCACCCCTCCACTTT.

The chain carries TRBV9 and TRBJ2-5; no definite D call. The CDR3 is made up of 15 amino acids. CDR1 and CDR2 (germline): SGDLS, YYNGEE. The ends were cut back, 0 bases at V and 4 bases at J, with 13 bases in the middle. The CDR3 DNA reads TGTGCCAGCAGCGTAGCCACCTATCCCGGAGAGACCCAGTACTTC. This sequence encodes CASSVATYPGETQYF.

This clone was counted a few times. Within the sample, other DNA sequences also encode this same CDR3. The chain recombines TRBV30 with TRBJ1-3; D is unclear. The CDR3 totals 14 residues. Trimming removed 0 bases at V and 8 bases at J, with 14 bases between. The V gene's germline CDR1 is GTSNPN and CDR2 SVGIG (reference sequence). DNA of the CDR3: TGTGCCTGGAGTGTATCAGGTCTTAAAGACACCATATATTTT. Its protein product is CAWSVSGLKDTIYF.

V gene TRBV7-9 combines with J gene TRBJ1-2; D is ambiguous. Trimming left V 3 bases short and J 6 bases short, with 8 bases between. The CDR3 runs 12 residues. Germline V gives CDR1 SEHNR, CDR2 FQNEAQ (reference sequence). CDR3 sequence: CASSFHTDGYTF. CDR3 coding DNA: TGTGCCAGCAGCTTTCATACAGATGGCTACACCTTC. Complete variable domain (other parts from reference TRBV7-9 and TRBJ1-2): DTGVSQNPRHKITKRGQNVTFRCDPISEHNRLYWYRQTLGQGPEFLTYFQNEAQLEKSRLLSDRFSAERPKGSFSTLEIQRTEQGDSAMYLCASSFHTDGYTFGSGTRLTVV.

On this clone itself: Additional DNA sequences in this sample encode the identical CDR3. CDR3 sequence (DNA): TGTGCCAGCAGTCCGACCGGGACAGGGCCCTACGAGCAGTACTTC. Translating gives CASSPTGTGPYEQYF. The chain links TRBV27 to TRBJ2-7, with 9 bases identical to TRBD1. The CDR3 extends over 15 amino acids. Losses at the gene ends were 5 bases for V and 2 bases for J; bases not matched to a gene: 7. Per the germline V gene, CDR1 is MNHEY and CDR2 is SMNVEV (reference sequence).

This clone was observed a single time. The chain joins TRBV7-2 to TRBJ1-1; tentatively, D is TRBD1 (5 bases). The CDR3 is made up of 13 amino acids. V was cut by 4 bases and J by 5 bases, with 11 bases left in between. CDR1 and CDR2 from the germline V gene are SGHTA and FQGNSA. The CDR3 nucleotides read TGTGCCAGCAGCTCCGGGGGAGGGACTGAAGCTTTCTTT. It yields the protein CASSSGGGTEAFF.

This clone was recorded once. The rearrangement joins TRBV6-1 to TRBJ2-6; weak D call: TRBD1 (6 bases). V was trimmed by 3 bases and J by 2 bases, leaving 14 bases between them. CDR1 and CDR2 from the germline V gene are MNHNS and SASEGT. This CDR3 has 17 residues. The DNA for the CDR3 is TGTGCCAGCAGTGAGGCGGACAGAAGGGCTGGGGCCAACGTCCTGACTTTC. It encodes CASSEADRRAGANVLTF.

The rearrangement links TRBV7-9 to TRBJ1-5; 7 bases align to TRBD1. Per germline, CDR1 SEHNR and CDR2 FQNEAQ (reference sequence). This CDR3 spans 15 amino acids. After removal of 6 bases from V and 5 bases from J, the junction contained 10 bases not matched to a gene. This CDR3 reads CASSPLQGSYQPQHF. CDR3 DNA: TGTGCCAGCAGTCCCTTACAGGGGAGTTATCAGCCCCAGCATTTT.

This sequence joins TRBV21-1 and TRBJ1-5. TRBV21-1 represents a pseudogene. The CDR3 contains 18 residues. The chain's CDR3 is CASSKRGGALGGNQPQHF. The CDR3 DNA reads as TGTGCCAGCAGCAAAAGGGGGGGGGCCCTGGGAGGCAATCAGCCCCAGCATTTT.

The J gene is TRBJ2-3, the V gene TRBV30; TRBD2 is a possible D gene (5 bases). Germline CDR1 GTSNPN, CDR2 SVGIG (reference sequence). The CDR3 contains 14 residues. The V end was cut by 6 bases, the J end by 2 bases, with 15 bases between. The CDR3 DNA reads TGTGCCTGCCTTTCTGAGGGCTACACAGATACGCAGTATTTT. Translated, it gives CACLSEGYTDTQYF.

This clone was counted a few times. This chain uses TRBV4-2 with TRBJ2-3; D is unclear. The germline gives CDR1 LGHNA, CDR2 YNFKEQ. V was clipped by 0 bases and J by 1 base, with 11 bases between them. The CDR3 is 16 residues long. CDR3 region: CASSQESPPRTDTQYF. The CDR3 DNA reads TGTGCCAGCAGCCAAGAGAGTCCTCCCCGCACAGATACGCAGTATTTT.

In regard to this clone: Distinct nucleotide sequences in the sample also encode this CDR3. CDR3 sequence reads: CASSLATGGAETQYF. The CDR3 region has the DNA TGCGCCAGCAGCTTGGCCACCGGAGGGGCGGAGACCCAGTACTTC. The chain employs TRBV5-1 and TRBJ2-5; tentatively, D is TRBD2 (6 bases). This CDR3 is built from 15 residues. V was clipped by 0 bases and J by 5 bases, with 14 bases between them. Germline lookup yields CDR1 SGHRS and CDR2 YFSETQ.

This clone was seen once. The V and J genes are TRBV5-1 and TRBJ1-4; the match to TRBD1 covers 10 bases. J gave up 8 bases and V 0 bases, and 7 bases lay outside the gene matches. Germline V CDR1 and CDR2: SGHRS, YFSETQ. This CDR3 is built from 16 residues. The CDR3, as DNA: TGCGCCAGCAGCTTGGCCGAAGGGACAGGGGTGGAAAAACTGTTTTTT. Amino acid sequence: CASSLAEGTGVEKLFF.

The chain joins TRBV13 to TRBJ1-1, with D unresolved. The CDR3 extends over 18 amino acids. The germline V gene encodes CDR1 PRHDT and CDR2 FYEKMQ (reference sequence). The V gene lost 1 base and the J gene lost 1 base, with 19 bases spanning the gap. The CDR3 sequence is CASSLEIWLQRKNTEAFF. As DNA, the CDR3 is TGTGCCAGCAGCTTAGAGATTTGGCTACAGAGAAAGAACACTGAAGCTTTCTTT.

The chain uses TRBV27 and TRBJ2-4; unclear D gene. Per germline, CDR1 MNHEY and CDR2 SMNVEV (reference sequence). The CDR3 has 14 residues. Trimming removed 3 bases at V and 2 bases at J, with 8 bases between. CDR3 in amino acids: CASSFHKTKNIQYF. The DNA for the CDR3 is TGTGCCAGCAGTTTCCACAAAACCAAAAACATTCAGTACTTC.

The chain combines TRBV28 with TRBJ2-7, with a weak D call TRBD1 (5 bases). V was cut by 6 bases and J by 7 bases, with 19 bases left in between. The germline V gene has CDR1 MDHEN and CDR2 SYDVKM. CDR3 size: 14 residues. The CDR3 sequence: CASRGQGIEMEQYF. CDR3 sequence (DNA): TGTGCCAGCAGGGGTCAGGGAATAGAGATGGAGCAGTACTTC.

The gene calls are TRBV4-1 and TRBJ2-1; the D gene is possibly TRBD2 (5 bases). The CDR3 is made up of 15 amino acids. Looked up from germline, CDR1 is MGHRA and CDR2 is YSYEKL. The V end was cut by 2 bases, the J end by 1 base, with 9 bases between. The CDR3 spells CASSQLRVSYNEQFF. The CDR3 region has the DNA TGCGCCAGCAGCCAATTGAGGGTTTCCTACAATGAGCAGTTCTTC.

The CDR3 sequence: CASSSSGQTGAFGGYTF. The CDR3 DNA sequence: TGCGCCAGCAGCTCTTCTGGTCAGACAGGGGCCTTCGGAGGCTACACCTTC. This chain joins TRBV5-1 and TRBJ1-2; 8 bases fit TRBD1. CDR3 size: 17 residues. V was pared by 3 bases and J by 8 bases, with 18 bases of the junction left unmatched. Looked up from germline, CDR1 is SGHRS and CDR2 is YFSETQ.